These 20 T cell receptor beta chains were sequenced from one sample in a study of T cells expressing NK-cell markers. TCRdb reprocessed the 5' RACE reads, keeping one entry per CDR3 protein, no DNA. The listing records fewer than 200,000 distinct CDR3 sequences. The sequencing input was blood T cells: a sorted CD56 or NKG2C T cell subset, CD4+ or CD8+ T cells, or bulk PBMC T cells (not recorded which). The origin of the receptors is a woman between 18 and 75 years old in good health.

The gene calls are TRBV6-5 and TRBJ2-7; the TRBD1 assignment by TCRdb is unverifiable without DNA. The germline CDR1 and CDR2 sequences are MNHEY and SVGAGI. The CDR3 spans 14 residues. The CDR3 sequence is CASSYNRGTYEQYF.

The chain uses TRBV3-1 and TRBJ1-5. The V gene's germline CDR1 is LGHDT and CDR2 YNNKEL (reference sequence). The CDR3 length is 14 residues. Here the CDR3 reads CASSPTQKHQPQHF.

The rearrangement links TRBV15 to TRBJ2-1; TCRdb calls TRBD2, which cannot be checked without DNA. CDR3 size: 17 residues. The germline gives CDR1 LNHNV, CDR2 YYDKDF (reference sequence). CDR3 loop: CATSRENMGGGYNEQFF. The full variable domain, in which reference TRBV15 and TRBJ2-1 provide the parts outside the CDR3, is DAMVIQNPRYQVTQFGKPVTLSCSQTLNHNVMYWYQQKSSQAPKLLFHYYDKDFNNEADTPDNFQSRRPNTSFCFLDIRSPGLGDTAMYLCATSRENMGGGYNEQFFGPGTRLTVL.

The rearrangement links TRBV27 to TRBJ2-7. In germline, CDR1 is MNHEY, CDR2 SMNVEV (reference sequence). The length of the CDR3 is 15 residues. The CDR3 spells CASSLSGQRTYEQYF.

The chain recombines TRBV18 with TRBJ2-3. From germline, CDR1 is KGHSH and CDR2 LQKENI. This CDR3 is built from 12 residues. The CDR3 here is CASSPPERTQYF.

The V call is TRBV7-9, the J call TRBJ2-3; TCRdb calls TRBD1, which cannot be checked without DNA. Germline values: CDR1 SEHNR, CDR2 FQNEAQ (reference sequence). This CDR3 has 15 residues. The CDR3 region is CASSLTTGVPDTQYF.

This chain uses TRBV13 with TRBJ2-7; no DNA is available, so the TRBD1 call from TCRdb remains unchecked. Germline CDR1 PRHDT, CDR2 FYEKMQ (reference sequence). CDR3 length: 15 amino acids. This CDR3 reads CASSRPGTGGGEQYF.

The gene calls are TRBV29-1 and TRBJ2-7; lacking DNA, the TRBD2 call made by TCRdb goes unchecked. The V gene's germline CDR1 is SQVTM and CDR2 ANQGSEA. There are 17 residues in the CDR3. CDR3 residues: CSAVAGLAGVTLNEQYF.

The V call is TRBV9, the J call TRBJ2-7; lacking DNA, the TRBD1 call made by TCRdb goes unchecked. In germline, CDR1 is SGDLS, CDR2 YYNGEE. The CDR3 sequence is 16 residues long. The CDR3: CASSVDEGQGGYEQYF.

V is TRBV7-3 and J is TRBJ1-2; TCRdb designates TRBD1, a call that cannot be tested without DNA. This CDR3 comprises 12 residues. Germline CDR1 reads SGHTA; CDR2 reads FQGTGA. This CDR3 reads CASSEQGYGYTF.

The rearrangement uses TRBV6-6 and TRBJ1-2. CDR3 length equals 12 residues. Germline CDR1 reads MNHNY; CDR2 reads SVGAGI (reference sequence). CDR3 region: CASGRDNYGYTF.

V is TRBV11-2 and J is TRBJ2-1; TCRdb selects TRBD1, and the lack of DNA leaves this call unchecked. CDR3 size: 16 residues. Germline lookup yields CDR1 SGHAT and CDR2 FQNNGV. CDR3 region: CASSLDWDSSYNEQFF.

This chain joins TRBV6-2 or TRBV6-3 and TRBJ2-1; TCRdb gives TRBD2 as the D gene, but with no DNA this cannot be confirmed. CDR1 is MNHEY and CDR2 is SVGEGT in the germline V gene. CDR3 length: 16 residues. The CDR3 spells CASSLKSGHSYNEQFF.

V and J are TRBV12-3 or TRBV12-4 and TRBJ2-2; TCRdb's D call, TRBD2, is unchecked because there is no DNA. This CDR3 is 15 amino acids long. Here the CDR3 reads CASGYSARNTGELFF.

The chain links TRBV27 to TRBJ2-3. Germline CDR1 MNHEY, CDR2 SMNVEV (reference sequence). The CDR3 covers 15 residues. CDR3 sequence: CASSLGSAGADTQYF.

The chain carries TRBV5-1 and TRBJ1-1. Germline V gives CDR1 SGHRS, CDR2 YFSETQ. This CDR3 has 14 amino acids. CDR3 loop: CASSVVGEGTEAFF.

The J gene is TRBJ1-1, the V gene TRBV7-3. Germline V CDR1 and CDR2: SGHTA, FQGTGA. The CDR3 has 14 amino acids. This chain's CDR3 is CASSLTQGNTEAFF.

The rearrangement joins TRBV3-1 to TRBJ2-2; TCRdb lists TRBD1, though no DNA is available to test this call. The germline V gene encodes CDR1 LGHDT and CDR2 YNNKEL (reference sequence). The CDR3 is 15 amino acids. The CDR3 loop is CASSQVPGSAGELFF.

The genes are TRBV20-1 and TRBJ1-1; TCRdb selects TRBD1, and the lack of DNA leaves this call unchecked. Germline CDR1 DFQATT, CDR2 SNEGSKA (reference sequence). The CDR3 spans 16 residues. The chain's CDR3 is CSARDGGQGPNTEAFF.

The chain recombines TRBV20-1 with TRBJ2-1; TCRdb indicates TRBD2, and absent DNA this call remains unverified. In germline, CDR1 is DFQATT, CDR2 SNEGSKA (reference sequence). The CDR3 length is 14 residues. The chain's CDR3 is CSASLAGGYNEQFF.